This T cell receptor (beta chain) was sequenced for a study of blood T cell repertoires in COVID-19. Overall study: The origin of the acute and convalescent COVID-19 samples was the United States, Italy and Spain. T cells, B-cell-depleted T cells, or PBMCs supplied cDNA or gDNA.

Repertoires were generated with immunoSEQ multiplex PCR, while TCRdb's copy carries only in-frame clones and drops some. The repertoire includes 95,000 to 100,000 clones, 80% to 90% of them detected once, and roughly 11% sits in the top ten. The ends lost 7 bases at V and 4 bases at J; junction bases unmatched: 7. Per the germline V gene, CDR1 is SNHLY and CDR2 is FYNNEI. The CDR3 totals 14 residues. Material for sequencing was peripheral blood. This chain links TRBV2 with TRBJ1-1; TRBD1 aligns across 9 bases. The receptor was isolated from a woman aged 30 to 39 with acute or convalescent COVID-19. The CDR3: CASKGDRATTEAFF. The CDR3 nucleotides are TGTGCCAGCAAGGGGGACAGGGCCACCACTGAAGCTTTCTTT.